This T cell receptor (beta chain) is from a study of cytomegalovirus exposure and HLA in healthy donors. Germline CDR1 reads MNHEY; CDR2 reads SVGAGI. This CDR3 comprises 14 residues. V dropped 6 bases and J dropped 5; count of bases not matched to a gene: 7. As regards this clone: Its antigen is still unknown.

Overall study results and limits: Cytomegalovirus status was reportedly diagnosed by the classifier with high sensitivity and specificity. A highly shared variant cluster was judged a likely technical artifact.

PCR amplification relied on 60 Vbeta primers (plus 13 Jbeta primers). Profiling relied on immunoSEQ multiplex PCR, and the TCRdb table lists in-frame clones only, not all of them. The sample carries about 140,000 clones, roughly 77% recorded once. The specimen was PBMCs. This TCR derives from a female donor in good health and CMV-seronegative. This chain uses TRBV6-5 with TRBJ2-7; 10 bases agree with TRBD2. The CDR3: CASRGLADQNEQYF. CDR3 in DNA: TGTGCCAGCAGAGGACTAGCGGATCAGAACGAGCAGTACTTC.